The 25 T cell receptor beta chains below were found in one sample sequenced in a study of control samples from healthy donors and cancer patients. TCRdb's copy holds only in-frame clones and misses some; the assay was immunoSEQ multiplex PCR. The table shows 150,000 to 200,000 clones, with roughly 88% occurring only once. Sequencing was performed on blood. The source is a woman aged 25-40 years in good health.

This sequence joins TRBV27 and TRBJ2-1; a weak D match, TRBD2 (6 bases). Germline V lookup: CDR1 MNHEY, CDR2 SMNVEV (reference sequence). CDR3 size: 13 residues. V lost 2 bases and J 8 bases, leaving 10 bases between the germline ends. In DNA, the CDR3 is TGTGCCAGCAGTTTAGGGAGGAGGGATGAGCAGTTCTTC. Translation: CASSLGRRDEQFF.

The chain employs TRBV11-2 and TRBJ2-1, with 8 bases identical to TRBD2. The V gene end was trimmed by 11 bases and the J gene end by 4 bases; junction bases not matched to a gene: 1. The CDR3 is 11 amino acids. CDR1 SGHAT and CDR2 FQNNGV come from the germline V gene. The CDR3 nucleotides read TGTGCCTCGGGGGGGTACAATGAGCAGTTCTTC. Amino acid sequence: CASGGYNEQFF.

The chain combines TRBV20-1 with TRBJ1-2; 8 nucleotides agree with TRBD1. V lost 3 bases to trimming and J lost 14 bases; unmatched junction nucleotides: 8. The CDR3 consists of 11 residues. The germline V gene has CDR1 DFQATT and CDR2 SNEGSKA (reference sequence). Here the CDR3 reads CSARDRDPLTF. The DNA for the CDR3 is TGCAGTGCTAGGGACAGGGACCCGCTTACCTTC.

The CDR3 loop is CASSPFTGTGDTGELFF. CDR3 coding DNA: TGCGCCAGCAGCCCCTTCACCGGGACAGGGGATACCGGGGAGCTGTTTTTT. The chain employs TRBV5-1 and TRBJ2-2, with 10 bases fitting TRBD1. Trimming at V came to 4 bases and at J to 5 bases, leaving 11 bases not matched to a gene. Looked up from germline, CDR1 is SGHRS and CDR2 is YFSETQ. The CDR3 sequence is 17 residues long.

The CDR3 reads CASSLTGGAGGTQYF. The CDR3, as DNA: TGTGCCAGCAGCCTTACAGGGGGCGCGGGAGGTACGCAGTATTTT. The chain has TRBV7-9 and TRBJ2-3; TRBD1 might be the D (9 bases). Germline V lookup: CDR1 SEHNR, CDR2 FQNEAQ (reference sequence). The CDR3 extends over 15 amino acids. The V end was cut by 5 bases, the J end by 8 bases, with 20 bases between. The entire variable domain, with the rest obtained from reference TRBV7-9 and TRBJ2-3, is as follows: DTGVSQNPRHKITKRGQNVTFRCDPISEHNRLYWYRQTLGQGPEFLTYFQNEAQLEKSRLLSDRFSAERPKGSFSTLEIQRTEQGDSAMYLCASSLTGGAGGTQYFGPGTRLTVL.

This clone was counted between two and nine times. The chain has TRBV5-1 and TRBJ2-3, with a tentative D call TRBD2 (5 bases). The germline V and J ends were trimmed by 5 bases and 5 bases, with 9 bases remaining between them. The germline CDR1 and CDR2 sequences are SGHRS and YFSETQ. The CDR3 runs 12 residues. CDR3 in DNA: TGCGCCAGCAGTCTTCGGGAAGATACGCAGTATTTT. This encodes CASSLREDTQYF. Complete variable domain (other parts from reference TRBV5-1 and TRBJ2-3): KAGVTQTPRYLIKTRGQQVTLSCSPISGHRSVSWYQQTPGQGLQFLFEYFSETQRNKGNFPGRFSGRQFSNSRSEMNVSTLELGDSALYLCASSLREDTQYFGPGTRLTVL.

The chain is built from TRBV15 and TRBJ1-3; D might be TRBD1 (6 bases). With 0 bases removed from V and 0 bases from J, the gap between germline ends came to 9 bases. CDR1 and CDR2 (germline): LNHNV, YYDKDF (reference sequence). The CDR3 contains 16 residues. The CDR3 region is CATSREQGSSGNTIYF. CDR3 bases: TGTGCCACCAGCAGAGAACAGGGATCCTCTGGAAACACCATATATTTT.

Here the CDR3 reads CASSLRLAGGPGSYNEQFF. CDR3 bases: TGTGCCAGCAGCTTACGGCTAGCGGGAGGGCCCGGCTCCTACAATGAGCAGTTCTTC. This rearrangement joins TRBV5-5 to TRBJ2-1, with 12 bases fitting TRBD2. V shed 2 bases and J 0 bases; nucleotides not matched to a gene: 9. The CDR3 is 19 residues long. Germline assignment: CDR1 SGHKS and CDR2 YYEKEE (reference sequence).

The chain's CDR3 is CASSYDYRDRGKGYTF. CDR3 DNA: TGTGCCAGCAGTTACGATTACCGGGACAGGGGTAAAGGCTACACCTTC. This sequence joins TRBV6-6 and TRBJ1-2, with 10 bases that match TRBD1. Losses at the gene ends were 2 bases for V and 8 bases for J; bases not matched to a gene: 11. The CDR3 runs to 16 residues. Germline CDR1 MNHNY, CDR2 SVGAGI (reference sequence).

The chain carries TRBV19 and TRBJ2-7; 7 bases align to TRBD1. The ends lost 5 bases at V and 2 bases at J; junction bases unmatched: 9. The V gene's germline CDR1 is LNHDA and CDR2 SQIVND (reference sequence). There are 15 residues in the CDR3. The CDR3: CASSPRAGGTYEQYF. The CDR3 DNA sequence: TGTGCCAGTAGTCCTCGGGCAGGGGGAACCTACGAGCAGTACTTC.

This chain links TRBV7-9 with TRBJ1-4; D unresolved. This CDR3 contains 15 residues. Germline CDR1 is SEHNR and CDR2 is FQNEAQ (reference sequence). V lost 7 bases and J lost 7, with 19 bases in between. This chain's CDR3 is CASNHPVQEGEKLFF. The CDR3 bases are TGTGCCAGCAACCATCCGGTCCAGGAAGGTGAAAAACTGTTTTTT. The whole variable domain, remainder taken from reference TRBV7-9 and TRBJ1-4, is DTGVSQNPRHKITKRGQNVTFRCDPISEHNRLYWYRQTLGQGPEFLTYFQNEAQLEKSRLLSDRFSAERPKGSFSTLEIQRTEQGDSAMYLCASNHPVQEGEKLFFGSGTQLSVL.

J is TRBJ2-2 and V is TRBV4-1; 8 nucleotides line up with TRBD1. The CDR3 is made up of 15 amino acids. Germline V gene data show CDR1 as MGHRA and CDR2 as YSYEKL. Trimming at V came to 3 bases and at J to 7 bases, leaving 7 bases not matched to a gene. The CDR3 region is CASSHRQGTVGELFF. As DNA, the CDR3 is TGCGCCAGCAGCCACAGACAGGGGACGGTCGGGGAGCTGTTTTTT.

This clone has just one count. This chain links TRBV24-1 with TRBJ2-2; TRBD2 is a possible D gene (7 bases). This CDR3 is 13 amino acids long. Germline-derived CDR1 and CDR2 are KGHDR and SFDVKD. V was cut by 7 bases and J by 7 bases, with 12 bases left in between. The CDR3 is CATRSGGLGELFF. The CDR3 nucleotides read TGTGCCACCAGGTCGGGGGGCCTCGGGGAGCTGTTTTTT.

In DNA form, the CDR3 reads TGTGCAAGTCGCCACGTAGATGACATACCGGAAAACAGGGGTGGGACTGAAGCTTTCTTT. Its protein product is CASRHVDDIPENRGGTEAFF. The chain uses TRBV12-2 and TRBJ1-1; the D call in the table, TRBD1, was not verified against the DNA. TRBV12-2 is flagged as a pseudogene. The CDR3 has 20 amino acids.

The chain joins TRBV10-2 to TRBJ2-7; TRBD2 matches 9 bases. This CDR3 is built from 13 residues. Germline values: CDR1 WSHSY, CDR2 SAAADI. The J segment lost 3 bases and the V segment lost 8 bases, leaving 5 bases of the junction unmatched. DNA for the CDR3: TGCGCCAGCCAGACTAGCGGAGACTACGAGCAGTACTTC. It translates to CASQTSGDYEQYF.

The J gene is TRBJ2-1, the V gene TRBV4-1, with D maybe TRBD2 (7 bases). The CDR3 runs 15 residues. The V and J ends lost 4 bases and 7 bases respectively, with 17 bases between them. CDR1 and CDR2 (germline): MGHRA, YSYEKL. CDR3 region: CASSLTQGRGNEQFF. The CDR3 DNA sequence: TGCGCCAGCAGCCTAACCCAGGGGAGGGGAAATGAGCAGTTCTTC.

This clone showed up just a few times. V is TRBV19 and J is TRBJ2-1; TRBD1 aligns across 7 bases. V lost 1 base, J lost 9 bases, and 3 bases stayed unmatched. The CDR3 is made up of 13 amino acids. Germline V gives CDR1 LNHDA, CDR2 SQIVND (reference sequence). This chain's CDR3 is CASSIARTGEQFF. In DNA, the CDR3 is TGTGCCAGTAGTATAGCCCGGACAGGTGAGCAGTTCTTC. Combining the CDR3 with reference TRBV19 and TRBJ2-1 gives the whole variable domain DGGITQSPKYLFRKEGQNVTLSCEQNLNHDAMYWYRQDPGQGLRLIYYSQIVNDFQKGDIAEGYSVSREKKESFPLTVTSAQKNPTAFYLCASSIARTGEQFFGPGTRLTVL.

This rearrangement joins TRBV11-2 to TRBJ1-1; a possible D gene is TRBD1 (5 bases). Per the germline V gene, CDR1 is SGHAT and CDR2 is FQNNGV. Trimming shortened V by 7 bases and J by 4 bases, and 16 bases separated the two germline ends. This CDR3 has 14 residues. CDR3 protein: CASTLPLRATEAFF. For the CDR3, the DNA is TGTGCCAGCACCCTCCCCCTCAGGGCCACTGAAGCTTTCTTT.

This clone was counted between two and nine times. V usage is TRBV5-1 and J usage is TRBJ1-1; D remains ambiguous. Germline lookup yields CDR1 SGHRS and CDR2 YFSETQ. V dropped 6 bases and J dropped 3 bases, with 15 bases sitting between them. The CDR3 is 14 amino acids. In DNA, the CDR3 is TGCGCCAGCACTGGTGGCGGCATGCACACTGAAGCTTTCTTT. It encodes CASTGGGMHTEAFF.

J is TRBJ2-7 and V is TRBV6-6; TRBD1 aligns across 7 bases. The CDR3 sequence is 14 residues long. CDR1 and CDR2 from the germline V gene are MNHNY and SVGAGI (reference sequence). V trimming: 4 bases; J trimming: 1 base; junction bases outside the gene matches: 4. CDR3 protein: CASSSTGVSYEQYV. CDR3 DNA sequence: TGTGCCAGCAGTTCTACAGGGGTGTCCTACGAGCAGTACGTC.

This clone was seen a handful of times. The genes are TRBV6-5 and TRBJ2-2, with 7 bases identical to TRBD1. Germline lookup yields CDR1 MNHEY and CDR2 SVGAGI. The CDR3 has 12 residues. V shed 5 bases and J 7 bases; nucleotides not matched to a gene: 1. DNA for the CDR3: TGTGCCAGCAGTCACAGGGGCGGGGAGCTGTTTTTT. Protein: CASSHRGGELFF.

The chain links TRBV5-1 to TRBJ1-6; TRBD1 matches 9 bases. The CDR3 contains 13 residues. V trimming: 4 bases; J trimming: 7 bases; junction bases outside the gene matches: 0. The germline V gene encodes CDR1 SGHRS and CDR2 YFSETQ. In DNA, the CDR3 is TGCGCCAGCAGCACAGGGGGCAATTCACCCCTCCACTTT. Amino acids: CASSTGGNSPLHF.

This chain uses TRBV7-9 with TRBJ2-1; TRBD2 is a possible D gene (6 bases). This CDR3 is 16 amino acids long. The ends were cut back, 5 bases at V and 2 bases at J, with 16 bases in the middle. The germline CDR1 and CDR2 sequences are SEHNR and FQNEAQ (reference sequence). The CDR3 DNA reads TGTGCCAGCAGCCTGCTCCCGGGCGGGGCCTACAATGAGCAGTTCTTC. This encodes CASSLLPGGAYNEQFF.

This chain links TRBV24-1 with TRBJ2-1; TRBD2 matches 9 bases. The CDR3 has 18 amino acids. V lost 1 base and J lost 3; bases outside the gene matches: 9. Germline-derived CDR1 and CDR2 are KGHDR and SFDVKD. CDR3 sequence reads: CATSDFGGRAGGYNEQFF. CDR3 in DNA: TGTGCCACCAGTGATTTCGGCGGGAGGGCCGGGGGCTACAATGAGCAGTTCTTC.

This rearrangement joins TRBV6-5 to TRBJ2-7, with a weak D call TRBD2 (6 bases). This CDR3 has 13 amino acids. Looked up from germline, CDR1 is MNHEY and CDR2 is SVGAGI. The V end lost 7 bases, the J end lost 4 bases, and 14 bases lay between the germline ends. The CDR3 reads CASTSGTEYEQYV. CDR3 in DNA: TGTGCCAGCACCTCCGGGACTGAATACGAGCAGTACGTC.